The present TCR beta chain was sequenced within a study of CD8 T cells in Susac syndrome. On the study more broadly: When blood was drawn, patients with Susac syndrome were on intravenous immunoglobulin alone, on corticosteroids, or therapy-naive. General study findings and limits: The study's TCR sequencing and HLA analysis covered a relatively small number of individuals, and the study acknowledged this.

Remarks on this clonotype: Its target is not known.

RNA amounts of about 0.5 to 1 ug underwent reverse transcription with random hexamers. TCR beta CDR3 was amplified by immunoSEQ covering 54 Vbeta and 13 Jbeta. TCRdb itself ran the immunoSEQ multiplex PCR reads through MiXCR, one entry per CDR3 protein. The data show some 150,000 distinct CDR3 sequences, with approximately 96% seen just once and around 0.15% held by the top ten. The sequence derives from a human donor with Susac syndrome. Specimen: CD4+ T cells from PBMCs.

In DNA form, the CDR3 reads TGCAGCGCCGGGACGACCCGAAATGAGCAGTTCTTC. This sequence encodes CSAGTTRNEQFF. V and J are TRBV29-1 and TRBJ2-1, with D perhaps TRBD1 or TRBD2 (5 bases each). The germline V gene encodes CDR1 SQVTM and CDR2 ANQGSEA. Trimming shortened V by 7 bases and J by 7 bases, and 14 bases separated the two germline ends. CDR3 length: 12 residues.